This TCR beta chain was recovered during a study of T cell repertoires in cytomegalovirus infection. TCRdb analysed the reads with MiXCR anew, one entry per CDR3 protein. The sample carries approximately 770,000 distinct CDR3 sequences, 25% to 35% recorded once. Trimming took off 2 bases at V and 3 bases at J, with 16 bases between the two ends. The CDR3 loop spans 17 amino acids. Germline lookup yields CDR1 MNHEY and CDR2 SVGAGI. As regards this clonotype: No antigen is known for it.

The material was cultured CD8+ T cells from PBMCs, obtained from culture after CMV antigen stimulation. The rearrangement uses TRBV6-5 and TRBJ2-2; D may correspond to TRBD1 or TRBD2 (5 bases each). The sequence came from a human donor in good health (CMV status not recorded). Some clones in this sample may be carry-over from other donors' samples. CDR3 coding DNA: TGTGCCAGCAGTTACCACGCCTTTGGGGACCACACCGGGGAGCTGTTTTTT. Its protein is CASSYHAFGDHTGELFF.